Listed here are 21 T cell receptor beta chains from one sample, sequenced in a study of OX40 agonist ivuxolimab in advanced cancers. Profiled with immunoSEQ multiplex PCR; TCRdb holds only in-frame clones, not every one. The sample contains over 80,000 clones, 80% to 90% of which appear only once. The sample was CD4+ or CD8+ T cells sorted from blood, taken in a trial of the OX40 agonist ivuxolimab. These receptor sequences come from an adult with an advanced solid tumor such as melanoma, head and neck, liver or kidney cancer.

The chain recombines TRBV28 with TRBJ2-7; perhaps TRBD1 as D (6 bases). From germline, CDR1 is MDHEN and CDR2 SYDVKM. The CDR3 has 13 amino acids. Trimming cost V 7 bases and J 1 base, with 11 bases left between them. The CDR3 spells CASTGTPSYEQYF. The CDR3 nucleotides read TGTGCCAGCACCGGGACACCGTCCTACGAGCAGTACTTC.

The chain joins TRBV30 to TRBJ1-6, with D perhaps TRBD1 (6 bases). The CDR3 runs to 13 residues. Trimming removed 2 bases at V and 9 bases at J, with 11 bases between. CDR1 and CDR2 (germline): GTSNPN, SVGIG (reference sequence). CDR3 sequence reads: CAWSQGNSSPLHF. The CDR3 DNA reads TGTGCCTGGAGTCAGGGGAACTCTTCACCCCTCCACTTT.

The J gene is TRBJ2-5, the V gene TRBV7-3; weak D call: TRBD2 (5 bases). Germline V gives CDR1 SGHTA, CDR2 FQGTGA. Trimming removed 3 bases at V and 3 bases at J, with 8 bases between. CDR3 length: 13 amino acids. The CDR3 nucleotides are TGTGCCAGCAGCTTGGACTTAAAAGAGACCCAGTACTTC. It translates to CASSLDLKETQYF.

The chain carries TRBV5-1 and TRBJ2-5, with 7 bases identical to TRBD1. The CDR3 spans 15 residues. Looked up from germline, CDR1 is SGHRS and CDR2 is YFSETQ. V lost 0 bases to trimming and J lost 5 bases; unmatched junction nucleotides: 7. This chain's CDR3 is CASSLDGTVVETQYF. CDR3 DNA: TGCGCCAGCAGCTTGGACGGGACAGTGGTGGAGACCCAGTACTTC. Full variable domain (remainder filled in from reference TRBV5-1 and TRBJ2-5): KAGVTQTPRYLIKTRGQQVTLSCSPISGHRSVSWYQQTPGQGLQFLFEYFSETQRNKGNFPGRFSGRQFSNSRSEMNVSTLELGDSALYLCASSLDGTVVETQYFGPGTRLLVL.

This clone turned up a few times. One end of the junction is discordant with germline, which a read error may explain. The V and J genes are TRBV30 and TRBJ2-3; D call uncertain. Germline V CDR1 and CDR2: GTSNPN, SVGIG (reference sequence). The CDR3 loop spans 12 amino acids. The CDR3 protein is CAWSVGSETQYF. CDR3 coding DNA: TGTGCCTGGAGTGTAGGGTCAGAGACGCAGTATTTT.

This clone was recorded once. The gene calls are TRBV5-1 and TRBJ1-3, with TRBD1 matching over 9 bases. Per the germline V gene, CDR1 is SGHRS and CDR2 is YFSETQ. CDR3 size: 16 residues. J gave up 3 bases and V 0 bases, and 4 bases lay outside the gene matches. CDR3 amino acids: CASSLGGTGSGNTIYF. CDR3 coding DNA: TGCGCCAGCAGCTTGGGCGGGACAGGGAGTGGAAACACCATATATTTT.

The CDR3 loop reads CASSEGTFF. DNA of the CDR3: TGTGCCAGCAGCGAGGGTACTTTCTTT. This sequence joins TRBV7-9 and TRBJ1-1; D ambiguous. The germline gives CDR1 SEHNR, CDR2 FQNEAQ (reference sequence). Trimming removed 5 bases from V and 12 bases from J, with 7 bases in between. The CDR3 contains 9 residues.

To note about this clone: Other DNA sequences in this sample translate to the same CDR3. The J gene is TRBJ1-1, the V gene TRBV18, with D unclear. Germline values: CDR1 KGHSH, CDR2 LQKENI. This CDR3 comprises 13 residues. Trimming cost V 3 bases and J 3 bases, with 8 bases left between them. This chain's CDR3 is CASSPSRDTEAFF. Written as DNA, the CDR3 is TGTGCCAGCTCACCGAGTCGGGACACTGAAGCTTTCTTT.

The V call is TRBV2, the J call TRBJ1-6; D gene uncertain. Germline lookup yields CDR1 SNHLY and CDR2 FYNNEI. This CDR3 is built from 13 residues. V was pared by 4 bases and J by 10 bases, with 11 bases between. CDR3 protein: CASSGQDRSPLHF. In DNA form, the CDR3 reads TGTGCCAGCAGTGGGCAGGATAGGTCACCCCTCCACTTT.

V and J are TRBV7-9 and TRBJ1-3; possible D gene TRBD1, 5 bases. The CDR3 runs to 14 residues. Trimming took off 5 bases at V and 1 base at J, with 9 bases between the two ends. Germline values: CDR1 SEHNR, CDR2 FQNEAQ (reference sequence). CDR3 loop: CASSRAGSGNTIYF. CDR3 coding DNA: TGTGCCAGCAGCCGGGCAGGGTCTGGAAACACCATATATTTT.

The chain uses TRBV4-1 and TRBJ1-2; 7 bases are a match to TRBD1. Germline CDR1 and CDR2: MGHRA and YSYEKL. V shed 2 bases, J shed 4 bases, and the junction held 4 bases outside the gene matches. This CDR3 contains 14 residues. The CDR3 DNA follows: TGCGCCAGCAGCCAAAGGGGGCAGTTCTATGGCTACACCTTC. It translates to CASSQRGQFYGYTF.

This chain uses TRBV7-2 with TRBJ2-2, with a weak D call TRBD1 (5 bases). Germline V lookup: CDR1 SGHTA, CDR2 FQGNSA. CDR3 length: 14 amino acids. V lost 1 base and J 8 bases, leaving 11 bases between the germline ends. CDR3 amino acids: CASSLVASGGELFF. The CDR3 coding sequence is TGTGCCAGCAGCTTAGTGGCCTCAGGGGGGGAGCTGTTTTTT. The full variable domain, its missing parts supplied by reference TRBV7-2 and TRBJ2-2, is GAGVSQSPSNKVTEKGKDVELRCDPISGHTALYWYRQSLGQGLEFLIYFQGNSAPDKSGLPSDRFSAERTGGSVSTLTIQRTQQEDSAVYLCASSLVASGGELFFGEGSRLTVL.

This clone appeared once. This sequence joins TRBV5-1 and TRBJ2-2; maybe TRBD1 (5 bases). Germline V gives CDR1 SGHRS, CDR2 YFSETQ. V dropped 1 base and J dropped 0 bases, with 7 bases sitting between them. The CDR3 has 15 amino acids. The CDR3 sequence is CASSLTGTNTGELFF. Here the CDR3 DNA reads TGCGCCAGCAGCTTGACAGGAACGAACACCGGGGAGCTGTTTTTT.

The gene calls are TRBV5-1 and TRBJ2-2; 7 bases map to TRBD2. Germline V gene sequence: CDR1 SGHRS, CDR2 YFSETQ. The CDR3 length is 15 residues. Unmatched junction bases numbered 4, after V lost 2 bases and J lost 3 bases. The CDR3 bases are TGCGCCAGCAGCTTATTGGCGGGAGACACCGGGGAGCTGTTTTTT. This sequence encodes CASSLLAGDTGELFF.

The table lists this clone with a count of one. The genes are TRBV30 and TRBJ2-5; possible D gene TRBD1, 6 bases. V was shortened by 2 bases and J by 6 bases, with 19 bases between the two germline ends. Germline V CDR1 and CDR2: GTSNPN, SVGIG (reference sequence). The CDR3 loop spans 15 amino acids. The CDR3 nucleotides read TGTGCCTGGAGTTCCCCGACAGGCTACGTGAAGACCCAGTACTTC. Residues: CAWSSPTGYVKTQYF.

The genes are TRBV27 and TRBJ2-3; 8 nucleotides align to TRBD2. The CDR3 is made up of 14 amino acids. CDR1 and CDR2 from the germline V gene are MNHEY and SMNVEV (reference sequence). J lost 3 bases, V lost 4 bases, and 3 bases had no gene match. CDR3 sequence: CASSSLAGTDTQYF. As DNA, the CDR3 is TGTGCCAGCAGTTCCTTAGCGGGAACAGATACGCAGTATTTT.

This rearrangement joins TRBV19 to TRBJ2-1; D not resolved. V was trimmed by 4 bases and J by 3 bases, leaving 4 bases between them. Germline values: CDR1 LNHDA, CDR2 SQIVND (reference sequence). This CDR3 has 12 residues. In DNA, the CDR3 is TGTGCCAGTAGTAGCGGCTACAATGAGCAGTTCTTC. Translated, it gives CASSSGYNEQFF.

To note about this clone: This same CDR3 is encoded by further DNA sequences in the sample. CDR3 protein: CASSLTDTQYF. CDR3 sequence (DNA): TGTGCCAGCAGCCTGACAGATACGCAGTATTTT. The chain employs TRBV5-6 and TRBJ2-3; D ambiguous. CDR3 length equals 11 residues. The V end was cut by 4 bases, the J end by 3 bases, with 3 bases between. In germline, CDR1 is SGHDT, CDR2 YYEEEE.

The genes are TRBV11-2 and TRBJ2-5; TRBD2 matches 12 bases. CDR1 and CDR2 (germline): SGHAT, FQNNGV. The CDR3 runs 15 residues. V shed 5 bases, J shed 7 bases, and the junction held 8 bases outside the gene matches. CDR3 nucleotides: TGTGCCAGCAGCCCGACTAGCGGGAGTTTGGGGACCCAGTACTTC. This encodes CASSPTSGSLGTQYF.

A word on this clone: This CDR3 fails to terminate in the conserved phenylalanine or tryptophan, so it likely reflects a read error. The genes are TRBV30 and TRBJ1-2, with 10 bases aligning to TRBD1. The CDR3 runs to 12 residues. The germline gives CDR1 GTSNPN, CDR2 SVGIG (reference sequence). V lost 3 bases and J lost 6; bases outside the gene matches: 1. The CDR3 sequence is CAWSGTGDGYTL. CDR3 in DNA: TGTGCCTGGAGCGGGACAGGGGATGGCTACACCCTC.

Only one count was recorded for this clone. The chain uses TRBV11-2 and TRBJ2-3; D unresolved. V shed 3 bases and J shed 3 bases, with 7 bases lying between them. The CDR3 runs to 13 residues. Per germline, CDR1 SGHAT and CDR2 FQNNGV. The CDR3 reads CASSFRKTDTQYF. CDR3 sequence (DNA): TGTGCCAGCAGCTTTAGGAAGACAGATACGCAGTATTTT.